These 23 T cell receptor beta chains were sequenced from one sample in a study of shared clonotypes between healthy human individuals. Some clones are missing from TCRdb's copy, which holds only in-frame ones; the method was immunoSEQ multiplex PCR. Of about 1 million clones listed, roughly 70% were seen once; the top ten hold around 1.4%. Sequencing was done on a sample of memory CD4+ T cells sorted from blood. Sample subset: CD45RA-negative fraction. The receptors originated from a man aged 18-30 years in good health.

The chain uses TRBV7-9 and TRBJ2-5; no definite D call. In germline, CDR1 is SEHNR, CDR2 FQNEAQ (reference sequence). The CDR3 is 14 residues long. Trimming left V 2 bases short and J 3 bases short, with 10 bases between. This chain's CDR3 is CASSLQAVEETQYF. In DNA, the CDR3 is TGTGCCAGCAGCTTACAGGCGGTCGAAGAGACCCAGTACTTC.

This rearrangement joins TRBV7-2 to TRBJ1-2; 7 nucleotides agree with TRBD1. Germline trimming cut 5 bases from V and 4 bases from J; bases unmatched to any gene: 7. From germline, CDR1 is SGHTA and CDR2 FQGNSA. The CDR3 covers 14 residues. The CDR3 coding sequence is TGTGCCAGCAGCGGTTTAGGGGGCGGCTATGGCTACACCTTC. Protein: CASSGLGGGYGYTF.

There are many counts of this clone. The sample carries other DNA sequences with the same CDR3. The V gene is TRBV7-6, the J gene TRBJ2-3, with D perhaps TRBD1 or TRBD2 (5 bases each). The V end lost 5 bases, the J end lost 5 bases, and 11 bases lay between the germline ends. CDR3 length: 13 residues. The germline V gene has CDR1 SGHVS and CDR2 FNYEAQ. CDR3 in DNA: TGTGCCAGCAGCCTGGGACGCTTAGATACGCAGTATTTT. It is translated as CASSLGRLDTQYF.

V and J are TRBV21-1 and TRBJ1-6. TRBV21-1 has pseudogene status. This CDR3 has 18 amino acids. This CDR3 is CASSKVGPLSSYNSPLHF. CDR3 DNA: TGTGCCAGCAGCAAAGTGGGACCCTTAAGCTCCTATAATTCACCCCTCCACTTT.

The V call is TRBV6-1, the J call TRBJ1-2, with 10 bases lining up with TRBD1. From germline, CDR1 is MNHNS and CDR2 SASEGT. Unmatched junction bases numbered 9, after V lost 10 bases and J lost 7 bases. The CDR3 loop spans 13 amino acids. CDR3: CATQDRGLGGYTF. In nucleotides, the CDR3 is TGTGCCACCCAGGACAGGGGGTTGGGTGGCTACACCTTC.

The rearrangement joins TRBV6-5 to TRBJ2-7; 9 bases are shared with TRBD2. The CDR3 runs to 15 residues. V shed 5 bases, J shed 4 bases, and the junction held 9 bases outside the gene matches. CDR1 MNHEY and CDR2 SVGAGI come from the germline V gene. CDR3 loop: CASSPSRLAAYEQYF. DNA for the CDR3: TGTGCCAGCAGTCCCTCAAGACTAGCGGCTTACGAGCAGTACTTC.

The chain joins TRBV2 to TRBJ2-1, with 10 bases lining up with TRBD2. The V gene end was trimmed by 7 bases and the J gene end by 4 bases; junction bases not matched to a gene: 4. This CDR3 spans 14 amino acids. In germline, CDR1 is SNHLY, CDR2 FYNNEI. CDR3 sequence reads: CASTGLAEYNEQFF. In nucleotides, the CDR3 is TGTGCCAGCACTGGACTAGCGGAGTACAATGAGCAGTTCTTC. The variable domain in full, with the rest retrieved from reference TRBV2 and TRBJ2-1, is EPEVTQTPSHQVTQMGQEVILRCVPISNHLYFYWYRQILGQKVEFLVSFYNNEISEKSEIFDDQFSVERPDGSNFTLKIRSTKLEDSAMYFCASTGLAEYNEQFFGPGTRLTVL.

This clone has a handful of counts. This chain joins TRBV2 and TRBJ1-5, with 8 bases lining up with TRBD1. The CDR3 spans 13 residues. Trimming at V came to 9 bases and at J to 3 bases, leaving 4 bases not matched to a gene. The germline gives CDR1 SNHLY, CDR2 FYNNEI. The CDR3 coding sequence is TGTGCCAGTCGGACAGGGCTCAATCAGCCCCAGCATTTT. It encodes CASRTGLNQPQHF.

This chain joins TRBV7-2 and TRBJ2-7; 9 bases fit TRBD1. The germline CDR1 and CDR2 sequences are SGHTA and FQGNSA. The CDR3 extends over 15 amino acids. V trimming: 4 bases; J trimming: 2 bases; junction bases outside the gene matches: 6. CDR3 coding DNA: TGTGCCAGCAGCTGGGTCGGGACAGGGCCCTACGAGCAGTACTTC. Translated: CASSWVGTGPYEQYF. Based on the CDR3 plus reference TRBV7-2 and TRBJ2-7, the full variable domain is GAGVSQSPSNKVTEKGKDVELRCDPISGHTALYWYRQSLGQGLEFLIYFQGNSAPDKSGLPSDRFSAERTGGSVSTLTIQRTQQEDSAVYLCASSWVGTGPYEQYFGPGTRLTVT.

The chain links TRBV7-2 to TRBJ2-7, with TRBD1 as a possible D gene (6 bases). This CDR3 is built from 14 residues. V dropped 3 bases and J dropped 3 bases, with 12 bases sitting between them. The germline V gene encodes CDR1 SGHTA and CDR2 FQGNSA. The CDR3 is CASSFQQGNYEQYF. Written as DNA, the CDR3 is TGTGCCAGCAGCTTCCAACAGGGTAACTACGAGCAGTACTTC.

In this sample, this clone turned up a few times. The chain has TRBV29-1 and TRBJ2-1; D is perhaps TRBD1 (5 bases). The CDR3 totals 11 residues. V lost 7 bases and J lost 5, with 9 bases in between. Germline values: CDR1 SQVTM, CDR2 ANQGSEA. The CDR3 nucleotides read TGCAGCGGAGACAGTCACAATGAGCAGTTCTTC. Protein: CSGDSHNEQFF.

The chain employs TRBV10-2 and TRBJ1-5, with D unresolved. The germline V gene encodes CDR1 WSHSY and CDR2 SAAADI. V shed 3 bases and J shed 4 bases, with 10 bases lying between them. The CDR3 covers 14 residues. The CDR3 bases are TGCGCCAGCAGTGATGGGCGGACTAATCAGCCCCAGCATTTT. It yields the protein CASSDGRTNQPQHF.

This clone was seen more than once but under ten times. The chain has TRBV11-2 and TRBJ2-7, with 7 bases fitting TRBD1. Losses at the gene ends were 6 bases for V and 3 bases for J; bases not matched to a gene: 8. This CDR3 region has 14 residues. Germline loops: CDR1 SGHAT, CDR2 FQNNGV. CDR3 amino acids: CASRPDRVSYEQYF. CDR3 in DNA: TGTGCCAGCAGGCCAGACAGGGTGAGCTACGAGCAGTACTTC.

This clone was picked up many times. The chain carries TRBV7-6 and TRBJ2-1, with D perhaps TRBD1 or TRBD2 (5 bases each). The ends were cut back, 4 bases at V and 0 bases at J, with 10 bases in the middle. The CDR3 is made up of 15 amino acids. Looked up from germline, CDR1 is SGHVS and CDR2 is FNYEAQ. In DNA form, the CDR3 reads TGTGCCAGCAGCTCCGGGGCGATCTCCTACAATGAGCAGTTCTTC. This codes for CASSSGAISYNEQFF.

The chain couples TRBV19 to TRBJ1-2, with D possibly matching TRBD1 (6 bases). The CDR3 totals 12 residues. The germline V gene encodes CDR1 LNHDA and CDR2 SQIVND (reference sequence). Trimming took off 7 bases at V and 5 bases at J, with 11 bases between the two ends. In DNA, the CDR3 is TGTGCCAGTAAGGGACAAGTATATGGCTACACCTTC. It codes for CASKGQVYGYTF.

J is TRBJ2-2 and V is TRBV5-5; 9 nucleotides agree with TRBD1. The germline V gene has CDR1 SGHKS and CDR2 YYEKEE (reference sequence). This CDR3 comprises 16 residues. V lost 4 bases, J lost 6 bases, and 10 bases stayed unmatched. For the CDR3, the DNA is TGTGCCAGCAGCCGGCCGGGACAGGGTTCTCCCGGGGAGCTGTTTTTT. Translated: CASSRPGQGSPGELFF.

This clone has a single count. This chain uses TRBV25-1 with TRBJ2-3; TRBD2 matches 8 bases. The V and J ends lost 1 base and 0 bases, in that order; junction bases with no gene match: 3. The CDR3 spans 16 residues. Per the germline V gene, CDR1 is MGHDK and CDR2 is SYGVNS. CDR3 DNA sequence: TGTGCCAGCAGTGAATTCGGCGGGGGGAGCACAGATACGCAGTATTTT. It yields the protein CASSEFGGGSTDTQYF.

Worth noting for this clone: Different DNA sequences within this sample yield the same CDR3. The chain links TRBV9 to TRBJ1-2; D gene ambiguous. Germline V CDR1 and CDR2: SGDLS, YYNGEE. The CDR3 covers 12 residues. V was pared by 0 bases and J by 2 bases, with 2 bases between. The CDR3 here is CASSVGNYGYTF. DNA for the CDR3: TGTGCCAGCAGCGTAGGAAACTATGGCTACACCTTC.

A word on this clone: A single base is all that separates this from a far larger clone, so a read error is likely. J is TRBJ2-2 and V is TRBV5-4, with unresolved D. Deletions cut 5 bases from V and 3 bases from J, with 5 bases between. CDR1 is SGHNT and CDR2 is YYREEE in the germline V gene (reference sequence). CDR3 length: 12 residues. As DNA, the CDR3 is TGTGCCAGCAGTCGGGACACCGGGGAGCTGTTTTTT. As protein: CASSRDTGELFF.

This chain connects TRBV2 to TRBJ1-1; unclear D gene. The V end lost 1 base, the J end lost 4 bases, and 7 bases lay between the germline ends. The germline CDR1 and CDR2 sequences are SNHLY and FYNNEI. The CDR3 is made up of 13 amino acids. For the CDR3, the DNA is TGTGCCAGCAGTGAAGTGGAGGGCACTGAAGCTTTCTTT. Encoded protein: CASSEVEGTEAFF.

The V and J genes are TRBV7-2 and TRBJ2-3; 9 nucleotides line up with TRBD1. CDR3 length equals 15 residues. V shed 5 bases, J shed 2 bases, and the junction held 5 bases outside the gene matches. CDR1 is SGHTA and CDR2 is FQGNSA in the germline V gene. The CDR3 DNA follows: TGTGCCAGCAGCCCCCGGGACAGGGTCACAGATACGCAGTATTTT. This sequence encodes CASSPRDRVTDTQYF.

V is TRBV5-6 and J is TRBJ2-7; D unresolved. Germline CDR1 SGHDT, CDR2 YYEEEE. This CDR3 contains 12 residues. Trimming cost V 3 bases and J 4 bases, with 8 bases left between them. This CDR3 reads CASSSRRYEQYF. The DNA for the CDR3 is TGTGCCAGCAGCTCTCGCCGGTACGAGCAGTACTTC.

This chain links TRBV19 with TRBJ1-5; 11 bases agree with TRBD1. After removal of 1 base from V and 1 base from J, the junction contained 9 bases not matched to a gene. The CDR3 is 19 residues long. CDR1 is LNHDA and CDR2 is SQIVND in the germline V gene (reference sequence). For the CDR3, the DNA is TGTGCCAGTAGTATAGGAGGAGGGACAGGGGGTATAAGCAATCAGCCCCAGCATTTT. Translating it yields CASSIGGGTGGISNQPQHF.